The present entry profiles one T cell receptor (beta chain) with its context. Its antigen is not known. The sample comes from a study of cytomegalovirus exposure and HLA in healthy donors. On the study more broadly: Membership in the Caucasian-associated ancestry cluster was found for around 81% of 350 to 450 genotyped donors. Overall study findings and caveats: Later analysis suggested links between common viral pathogens and several top significant clusters.

There are 15 residues in the CDR3. Trimming took off 5 bases at V and 0 bases at J, with 10 bases between the two ends. The germline V gene encodes CDR1 KGHSH and CDR2 LQKENI. Amplification used 60 Vbeta primers and 13 Jbeta primers. The method was immunoSEQ multiplex PCR; TCRdb's version includes in-frame clones alone and lacks a portion of them. Of around 230,000 clones listed, about 85% are singletons. The clonotype originates from a girl aged 2 to 10 in good health and CMV-seronegative. The chain links TRBV18 to TRBJ2-2, with D tentatively TRBD1 (6 bases). What was sequenced was PBMCs. CDR3 residues: CASSIQGTNTGELFF. The CDR3 DNA is TGTGCCAGCTCAATACAGGGCACGAACACCGGGGAGCTGTTTTTT. The variable domain in full, completed from reference TRBV18 and TRBJ2-2, reads NAGVMQNPRHLVRRRGQEARLRCSPMKGHSHVYWYRQLPEEGLKFMVYLQKENIIDESGMPKERFSAEFPKEGPSILRIQQVVRGDSAAYFCASSIQGTNTGELFFGEGSRLTVL.